This T cell receptor beta chain is drawn from a study of technical replicates of blood from a handful of donors. Libraries were prepared by immunoSEQ multiplex PCR; TCRdb keeps only in-frame clonotypes and omits some of them. The sample records tens of thousands of clones, approximately 94% being singletons. V lost 3 bases, J lost 6 bases, and 9 bases lay in between. Germline V lookup: CDR1 MNHEY, CDR2 SMNVEV (reference sequence). The CDR3 contains 13 residues. This receptor was obtained from a human donor in good health. The sample comprised T cells isolated from PBMCs. This chain connects TRBV27 to TRBJ1-5; possibly TRBD1 for D (6 bases). DNA of the CDR3: TGTGCCAGCAGTTTCCTAGGGGGTCAGCCCCAGCATTTT. Translation gives CASSFLGGQPQHF.